This T cell receptor (beta chain) was captured in a study of human T cells and chemical hapten exposure. Study details: Sensitization was performed using 2% DPC on an approximately 2 cm by approximately 2 cm upper inner arm skin site.

The CDR3 is 17 residues long. The V gene's germline CDR1 is LGHNA and CDR2 YNFKEQ. The ends lost 1 base at V and 4 bases at J; junction bases unmatched: 11. The time point was: pre-sensitization, week 0. As for treatment: therapeutic diphenylcyclopropenone sensitization with weekly scalp DPC. The study drew its donors from alopecia patients who were 18 to 70 years old and suitable for DPC. The starting material, unfractionated whole blood, was used for total RNA extraction. This clonotype was counted many times. Its antigen is not identified. General study points: TCRs at a frequency above 1 in 1000 stayed unchanged with DPC sensitization.

TCRdb analysed the RACE reads with MiXCR anew, one entry per CDR3 protein. The sample holds some 300,000 distinct CDR3 sequences, over 5% seen once. This TCR derives from a woman aged 18-30 years with alopecia areata. Some clones in this sample may be carry-over from other donors' samples. The chain employs TRBV4-2 and TRBJ2-3, with 7 bases lining up with TRBD2. The starting material was whole blood, obtained in connection with sensitization to the hapten diphenylcyclopropenone (DPC). The CDR3 bases are TGTGCCAGCAGCCAAGTCGGGGGGAGTTCGGGGGCAGATACGCAGTATTTT. Its translation is CASSQVGGSSGADTQYF.